These 21 T cell receptor beta chains originate from one sample sequenced in a study of T cell repertoires in cytomegalovirus infection. TCRdb re-analysed the reads in MiXCR, keeping a single row per CDR3 protein. Of 65,000 to 85,000 distinct CDR3 sequences in the sample, 25% to 30% were seen once. The antigens for these receptors are not known. Sequenced material: CD8+ T cells from cultured PBMCs, taken from culture after CMV antigen stimulation. The receptors derive from a human donor in good health (CMV status not recorded). Some clones in this sample may be carry-over from other donors' samples.

This clonotype was seen repeatedly, ten times or more. The rearrangement uses TRBV2 and TRBJ1-5, with TRBD1 as a possible D gene (5 bases). With 5 bases removed from V and 2 bases from J, the gap between germline ends came to 13 bases. The CDR3 is 15 residues long. From germline, CDR1 is SNHLY and CDR2 FYNNEI. The CDR3 spells CASSLFREGNQPQHF. The CDR3 DNA follows: TGTGCCAGCAGTCTATTCAGGGAGGGCAATCAGCCCCAGCATTTT.

This clonotype was picked up many times. This chain connects TRBV28 to TRBJ1-6; D gene ambiguous. The germline V and J ends were trimmed by 7 bases and 9 bases, with 16 bases remaining between them. This CDR3 spans 14 amino acids. From germline, CDR1 is MDHEN and CDR2 SYDVKM. DNA for the CDR3: TGTGCCAGCACCTCCCGGGGTCAGGCTTCACCCCTCCACTTT. Amino acids: CASTSRGQASPLHF.

This clonotype has more than one count but fewer than ten. The genes are TRBV28 and TRBJ2-2; D unclear. V was clipped by 5 bases and J by 6 bases, with 13 bases between them. Germline assignment: CDR1 MDHEN and CDR2 SYDVKM. This CDR3 region has 14 residues. In nucleotides, the CDR3 is TGTGCCAGCAGTCCCTGGGCCTCACCCGGGGAGCTGTTTTTT. It codes for CASSPWASPGELFF.

The rearrangement joins TRBV7-8 to TRBJ1-2; possible D gene TRBD1, 6 bases. The CDR3 totals 16 residues. The germline V and J ends were trimmed by 2 bases and 3 bases, with 16 bases remaining between them. Germline loops: CDR1 SGHVS, CDR2 FQNEAQ. CDR3 coding DNA: TGTGCCAGCAGCTTAAGGACTAACAGGGTGGACTATGGCTACACCTTC. It yields the protein CASSLRTNRVDYGYTF.

In its sample, this clonotype was seen many times. The chain is built from TRBV9 and TRBJ2-2, with TRBD2 matching over 7 bases. With V trimmed by 3 bases and J by 8 bases, 16 bases remained unmatched. Germline V gene sequence: CDR1 SGDLS, CDR2 YYNGEE. The CDR3 runs 17 residues. This chain's CDR3 is CASSAEGGRRMRGELFF. CDR3 bases: TGTGCCAGCAGCGCCGAGGGAGGGAGGAGAATGAGGGGGGAGCTGTTTTTT.

The J gene is TRBJ2-2, the V gene TRBV7-8, with TRBD2 matching 14 bases. This CDR3 is 17 amino acids long. CDR1 is SGHVS and CDR2 is FQNEAQ in the germline V gene. The V gene end was trimmed by 4 bases and the J gene end by 6 bases; junction bases not matched to a gene: 7. Here the CDR3 reads CASSSSPGLAGAGELFF. DNA of the CDR3: TGTGCCAGCAGCTCAAGTCCGGGACTAGCGGGGGCCGGGGAGCTGTTTTTT.

The sample holds one count of this clonotype. The V call is TRBV28, the J call TRBJ2-7; D remains unclear. The CDR3 consists of 12 residues. With 7 bases removed from V and 5 bases from J, the gap between germline ends came to 12 bases. Germline-derived CDR1 and CDR2 are MDHEN and SYDVKM. CDR3 sequence reads: CASTHRVDEQYF. DNA for the CDR3: TGTGCCAGCACCCACCGAGTTGACGAGCAGTACTTC.

This chain uses TRBV24-1 with TRBJ2-1, with TRBD2 matching 12 bases. V dropped 3 bases and J dropped 0; count of bases not matched to a gene: 2. The CDR3 consists of 17 residues. Germline V CDR1 and CDR2: KGHDR, SFDVKD. CDR3 sequence: CATSDLTSGSSYNEQFF. The CDR3 region has the DNA TGTGCCACCAGTGATCTGACTAGCGGGAGCTCCTACAATGAGCAGTTCTTC.

A single count supports this clonotype. The CDR3 DNA sequence: TGTGCCAGCAGCTTGGTGGGGAGATACGAGCAGTACTTC. This codes for CASSLVGRYEQYF. The V call is TRBV5-6, the J call TRBJ2-7; TRBD2 is a possible D gene (5 bases). The length of the CDR3 is 13 residues. Looked up from germline, CDR1 is SGHDT and CDR2 is YYEEEE. V lost 0 bases, J lost 4 bases, and 8 bases lay in between.

This clonotype was recorded a few times. The V and J genes are TRBV12-3 or TRBV12-4 and TRBJ1-2; maybe TRBD1 (5 bases). The CDR3 runs to 12 residues. Trimming removed 6 bases from V and 5 bases from J, with 10 bases in between. CDR3 amino acids: CASSGTDYGYTF. DNA of the CDR3: TGTGCCAGCAGCGGGACGGATTATGGCTACACCTTC.

The rearrangement links TRBV9 to TRBJ2-5, with 9 positions matching TRBD2. Germline assignment: CDR1 SGDLS and CDR2 YYNGEE. J lost 4 bases, V lost 0 bases, and 7 bases had no gene match. This CDR3 spans 16 amino acids. The CDR3 is CASSVGVAGVGETQYF. DNA of the CDR3: TGTGCCAGCAGCGTAGGGGTAGCGGGAGTGGGAGAGACCCAGTACTTC.

This clonotype has ten or more counts. J is TRBJ2-1 and V is TRBV27; 7 nucleotides match TRBD1. The CDR3 runs to 14 residues. The germline gives CDR1 MNHEY, CDR2 SMNVEV (reference sequence). The J segment lost 2 bases and the V segment lost 6 bases, leaving 4 bases of the junction unmatched. The CDR3 protein is CASRPTGPYNEQFF. The CDR3 bases are TGTGCCAGCAGACCGACAGGGCCCTACAATGAGCAGTTCTTC.

This clonotype has just a few counts. This rearrangement joins TRBV19 to TRBJ1-6, with 9 bases fitting TRBD1. J was trimmed by 9 bases and V by 1 base; bases with no gene match: 7. The CDR3 length is 16 residues. In germline, CDR1 is LNHDA, CDR2 SQIVND (reference sequence). CDR3 region: CASSIVGGQGISPLHF. The CDR3 DNA reads as TGTGCCAGTAGTATAGTCGGAGGACAGGGGATTTCACCCCTCCACTTT. Based on the CDR3 plus reference TRBV19 and TRBJ1-6, the full variable domain is DGGITQSPKYLFRKEGQNVTLSCEQNLNHDAMYWYRQDPGQGLRLIYYSQIVNDFQKGDIAEGYSVSREKKESFPLTVTSAQKNPTAFYLCASSIVGGQGISPLHFGNGTRLTVT.

As regards this clonotype: A much larger clone lies one base from this, so it may be a read error. The J gene is TRBJ1-4, the V gene TRBV4-1, with D hard to call. There are 15 residues in the CDR3. CDR1 is MGHRA and CDR2 is YSYEKL in the germline V gene. This CDR3 reads CASSQVERMYEKLFF. CDR3 sequence (DNA): TGTGCCAGCAGCCAAGTTGAGAGGATGTACGAAAAACTGTTTTTT.

This sequence joins TRBV12-3 or TRBV12-4 and TRBJ1-2, with 7 bases identical to TRBD1. J lost 5 bases, V lost 11 bases, and 11 bases had no gene match. The CDR3 runs to 13 residues. The CDR3 sequence: CASRQGIRYGYTF. CDR3 DNA: TGTGCCTCCAGACAGGGAATTCGGTATGGCTACACCTTC.

The rearrangement joins TRBV25-1 to TRBJ2-5; TRBD1 matches 9 bases. The CDR3 loop spans 16 amino acids. The junction had 11 bases not matched to a gene; V was cut back by 8 bases and J by 1 base. CDR1 MGHDK and CDR2 SYGVNS come from the germline V gene. The CDR3 bases are TGTGCCAGCGGCTTGCCGGGACAGGGTAGCCAAGAGACCCAGTACTTC. It specifies CASGLPGQGSQETQYF.

This clonotype showed up just a few times. The chain is built from TRBV7-9 and TRBJ2-1; tentative D call: TRBD1 (5 bases). The V gene lost 5 bases and the J gene lost 12 bases, with 14 bases spanning the gap. CDR1 and CDR2 (germline): SEHNR, FQNEAQ (reference sequence). The CDR3 runs 12 residues. CDR3 sequence reads: CASSGAVGRQFF. Here the CDR3 DNA reads TGTGCCAGCAGCGGGGCTGTAGGCCGGCAGTTCTTC.

This clonotype turned up a few times. The chain links TRBV27 to TRBJ2-7; no clear D gene. This CDR3 spans 15 amino acids. V was pared by 0 bases and J by 1 base, with 10 bases between. Germline-derived CDR1 and CDR2 are MNHEY and SMNVEV (reference sequence). The CDR3 DNA sequence: TGTGCCAGCAGTTTATCGTTTATATTGTCCTACGAGCAGTACTTC. Protein sequence: CASSLSFILSYEQYF.

The chain carries TRBV4-2 and TRBJ2-1, with TRBD2 identical over 9 bases. CDR1 LGHNA and CDR2 YNFKEQ come from the germline V gene. Trimming took 1 base from V and 0 from J; bases not matched to a gene: 7. The CDR3 sequence is 18 residues long. The CDR3 DNA is TGTGCCAGCAGCCAAGTTGGCGGTAGCGGGAGCTCCTACAATGAGCAGTTCTTC. It codes for CASSQVGGSGSSYNEQFF.

This clonotype was observed a handful of times. The rearrangement joins TRBV12-3 or TRBV12-4 to TRBJ2-2, with D perhaps TRBD2 (5 bases). Trimming left V 2 bases short and J 6 bases short, with 13 bases between. The CDR3 has 15 residues. CDR3 DNA: TGTGCCAGCAGTTTACAGCGGTATATCGCCGGGGAGCTGTTTTTT. Residues: CASSLQRYIAGELFF.

This clonotype came up a few times. V usage is TRBV9 and J usage is TRBJ1-6; the match to TRBD1 covers 8 bases. CDR3 length: 15 residues. V dropped 0 bases and J dropped 6; count of bases not matched to a gene: 2. CDR1 is SGDLS and CDR2 is YYNGEE in the germline V gene. CDR3 DNA: TGTGCCAGCAGCGTAGAAGACAGGGGTAATTCACCCCTCCACTTT. It encodes CASSVEDRGNSPLHF.